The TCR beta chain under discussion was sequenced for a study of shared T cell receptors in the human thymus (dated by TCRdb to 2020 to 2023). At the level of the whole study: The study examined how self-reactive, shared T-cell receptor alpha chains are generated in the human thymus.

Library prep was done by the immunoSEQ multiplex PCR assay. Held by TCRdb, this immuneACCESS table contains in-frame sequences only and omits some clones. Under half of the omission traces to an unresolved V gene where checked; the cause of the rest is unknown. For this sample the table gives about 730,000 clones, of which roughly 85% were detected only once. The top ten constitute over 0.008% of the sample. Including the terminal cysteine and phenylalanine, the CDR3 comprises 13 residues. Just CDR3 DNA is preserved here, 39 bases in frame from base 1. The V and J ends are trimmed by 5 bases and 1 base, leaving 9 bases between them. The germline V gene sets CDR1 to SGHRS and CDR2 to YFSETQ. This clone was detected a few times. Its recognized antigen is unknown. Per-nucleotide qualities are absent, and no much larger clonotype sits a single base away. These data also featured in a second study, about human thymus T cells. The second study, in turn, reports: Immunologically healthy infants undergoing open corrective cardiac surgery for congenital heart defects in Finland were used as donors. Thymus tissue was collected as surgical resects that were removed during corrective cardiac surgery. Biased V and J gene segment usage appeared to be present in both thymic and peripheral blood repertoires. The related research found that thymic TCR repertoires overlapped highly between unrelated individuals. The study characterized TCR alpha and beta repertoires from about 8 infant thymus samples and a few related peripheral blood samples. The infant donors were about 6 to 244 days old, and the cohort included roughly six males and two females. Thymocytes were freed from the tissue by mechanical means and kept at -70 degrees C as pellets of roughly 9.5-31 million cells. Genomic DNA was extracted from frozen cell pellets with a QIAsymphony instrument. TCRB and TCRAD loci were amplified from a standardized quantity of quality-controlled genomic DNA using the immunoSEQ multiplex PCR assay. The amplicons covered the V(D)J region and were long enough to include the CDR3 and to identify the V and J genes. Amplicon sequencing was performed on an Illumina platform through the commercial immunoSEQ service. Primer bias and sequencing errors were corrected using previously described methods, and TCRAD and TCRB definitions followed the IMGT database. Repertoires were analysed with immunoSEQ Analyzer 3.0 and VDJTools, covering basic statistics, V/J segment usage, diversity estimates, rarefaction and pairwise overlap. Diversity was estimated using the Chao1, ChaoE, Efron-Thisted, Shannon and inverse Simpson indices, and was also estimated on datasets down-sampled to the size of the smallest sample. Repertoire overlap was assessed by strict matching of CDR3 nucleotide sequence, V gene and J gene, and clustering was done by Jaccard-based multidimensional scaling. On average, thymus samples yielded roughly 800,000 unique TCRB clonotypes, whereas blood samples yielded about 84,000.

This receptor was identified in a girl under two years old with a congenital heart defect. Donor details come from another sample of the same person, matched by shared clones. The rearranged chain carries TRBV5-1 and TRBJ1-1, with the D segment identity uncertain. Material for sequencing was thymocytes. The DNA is TGCGCCAGCAGTGGCAGGAAGAACACTGAAGCTTTCTTT. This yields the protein CASSGRKNTEAFF. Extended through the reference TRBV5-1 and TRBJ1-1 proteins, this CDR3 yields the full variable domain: KAGVTQTPRYLIKTRGQQVTLSCSPISGHRSVSWYQQTPGQGLQFLFEYFSETQRNKGNFPGRFSGRQFSNSRSEMNVSTLELGDSALYLCASSGRKNTEAFFGQGTRLTVV.